This TCR beta chain was found in a study of blood T cell repertoires in COVID-19. Whole-study context: Acute and convalescent COVID-19 samples came from the United States, Italy and Spain. Sample material is recorded as cDNA or gDNA derived from T cells, B-cell-depleted T cells, or PBMCs.

Original data processing: Counts of nucleated cells, estimated from reference gene primer amplification, were obtained. The table came from immunoSEQ multiplex PCR; TCRdb's copy has only in-frame clones and leaves some out. Clone size and V and J calls were adopted from that table, with D and trimming inferred from the DNA. Found here are over 55,000 clones, about 82% of them singletons; the top ten hold roughly 24%. Sequenced material: peripheral blood. The clonotype comes from a man aged 45-65 years with acute or convalescent COVID-19.

The CDR3 DNA sequence: TGTGCCAGCAGCAATGGCGGGGTCTCCACCGGGGAGCTGTTTTTT. Translating gives CASSNGGVSTGELFF. V gene TRBV21-1 combines with J gene TRBJ2-2; the table's D gene call, TRBD2, was not cross checked with the DNA. TRBV21-1 has pseudogene status. The CDR3 covers 15 residues.